These 5 T cell receptor beta chains came from one sample sequenced in a study of blood T cell repertoires in COVID-19. Assay: immunoSEQ multiplex PCR; the TCRdb copy retains only in-frame clones and omits some. The sample holds about 220,000 clones; roughly 80% are singletons and the top ten take just under 20%. Material: peripheral blood. These receptors all come from a man aged 25 to 45 with active or convalescent COVID-19.

The chain carries TRBV5-1 and TRBJ1-6; 10 bases are a match to TRBD1. The CDR3 is 20 amino acids. V lost 0 bases to trimming and J lost 0 bases; unmatched junction nucleotides: 9. Germline V gene sequence: CDR1 SGHRS, CDR2 YFSETQ. CDR3 sequence reads: CASSLDDRGPGLSYNSPLHF. CDR3 sequence (DNA): TGCGCCAGCAGCTTGGACGACAGGGGGCCGGGACTCTCCTATAATTCACCCCTCCACTTT.

This clone was counted only a few times. The junction does not match germline at one end; this may be a read error. V and J are TRBV18 and TRBJ1-5, with 7 bases that match TRBD1. This CDR3 comprises 14 residues. In germline, CDR1 is KGHSH, CDR2 LQKENI. Written as DNA, the CDR3 is TGTGCCAGTTCACGGCAGGGGGACAATCAGCCCCAGCATTTT. Encoded protein: CASSRQGDNQPQHF.

The V gene is TRBV6-4, the J gene TRBJ2-5, with 15 bases lining up with TRBD2. Losses at the gene ends were 2 bases for V and 5 bases for J; bases not matched to a gene: 6. This CDR3 is 17 amino acids long. CDR1 is MRHNA, CDR2 SNTAGT, per germline. The DNA for the CDR3 is TGTGCCAGCAGTGACCGGGGACTAGCGGGAGGAAGGGAGACCCAGTACTTC. It is translated as CASSDRGLAGGRETQYF.

The V gene is TRBV2, the J gene TRBJ1-1; D is undetermined. Germline V gene sequence: CDR1 SNHLY, CDR2 FYNNEI. V dropped 4 bases and J dropped 4 bases, with 10 bases sitting between them. The CDR3 consists of 13 residues. CDR3 DNA: TGTGCCAGCAGTGTCAACAGTTTCACTGAAGCTTTCTTT. Amino acids: CASSVNSFTEAFF.

The chain carries TRBV3-1 (or the pseudogene TRBV3-2) and TRBJ1-3; TRBD1 is a possible D gene (6 bases). Germline V gene data show CDR1 as LGHDT and CDR2 as YNNKEL (reference sequence). V dropped 9 bases and J dropped 3 bases, with 15 bases sitting between them. The CDR3 is 14 amino acids. The CDR3 protein is CARTSGTSGNTIYF. The CDR3 nucleotides read TGTGCCAGAACTAGTGGGACAAGTGGAAACACCATATATTTT.